Below, 24 T cell receptor beta chains from the same sample are listed, as sequenced in a study of human T cells and chemical hapten exposure listed by TCRdb under 2021. This specimen's time point label, per the study, means: patch test 1, 2 weeks after DPC sensitization. What this sample's treatment or condition label stands for: therapeutic diphenylcyclopropenone sensitization with weekly scalp DPC. Library creation used RACE. These reads were obtained on a NextSeq 500. TCRdb passed the public sequencing reads through fastp at Q25 and MiXCR, retaining productive beta sequences. Each entry merges the rows of one CDR3 protein and shows their most common DNA and genes. The sample yields 300,000 to 350,000 distinct CDR3 sequences; around 7% were counted once. The top ten clonotypes cover approximately 8.9% of the sample. Sequencing was performed on whole blood, taken in connection with sensitization to the hapten diphenylcyclopropenone (DPC). The receptors come from a woman aged 18-35 years with alopecia areata. Some clones in this sample may be carry-over from other donors' samples.

J is TRBJ1-1 and V is TRBV6-6; unclear D gene. Trimming shortened V by 8 bases and J by 4 bases, and 8 bases separated the two germline ends. Germline CDR1 MNHNY, CDR2 SVGAGI (reference sequence). The CDR3 has 11 amino acids. CDR3 region: CASLRATEAFF. CDR3 nucleotides: TGTGCCAGCCTCCGCGCCACTGAAGCTTTCTTT.

V and J are TRBV9 and TRBJ1-1, with D unclear. V dropped 0 bases and J dropped 5 bases, with 14 bases sitting between them. The CDR3 spans 15 residues. The germline V gene encodes CDR1 SGDLS and CDR2 YYNGEE. CDR3: CASSVEGRLSTEAFF. The CDR3 DNA follows: TGTGCCAGCAGCGTAGAAGGCAGGTTGAGTACTGAAGCTTTCTTT.

The chain combines TRBV6-2 or TRBV6-3 with TRBJ2-5, with D unclear. Germline CDR1 MNHEY, CDR2 SVGEGT. Trimming removed 2 bases at V and 3 bases at J, with 10 bases between. This CDR3 spans 14 amino acids. The CDR3 DNA reads TGTGCCAGCAGTTACATCTGGAGTGAAGAGACCCAGTACTTC. Its translation: CASSYIWSEETQYF.

The sample holds a few counts of this clonotype. The gene calls are TRBV5-6 and TRBJ1-5, with D possibly matching TRBD1 (6 bases). The V gene lost 0 bases and the J gene lost 3 bases, with 13 bases spanning the gap. Germline loops: CDR1 SGHDT, CDR2 YYEEEE. There are 16 residues in the CDR3. The CDR3 protein is CASSLALGQFNQPQHF. The CDR3 coding sequence is TGTGCCAGCAGCTTGGCCCTAGGACAGTTCAATCAGCCCCAGCATTTT.

Ten or more counts support this clonotype. CDR3 nucleotide sequence: TGCAGTGCTAGAGGGGCCGGGACCCAGTCAGATACGCAGTATTTT. It is translated as CSARGAGTQSDTQYF. V is TRBV20-1 and J is TRBJ2-3; either TRBD1 or TRBD2 may fit D (5 bases each). CDR1 is DFQATT, CDR2 SNEGSKA, per germline (reference sequence). The CDR3 covers 15 residues. V was clipped by 1 base and J by 4 bases, with 15 bases between them.

This rearrangement joins TRBV6-6 to TRBJ1-1; D call uncertain. The V gene lost 7 bases and the J gene lost 1 base, with 13 bases spanning the gap. The CDR3 contains 14 residues. Germline-derived CDR1 and CDR2 are MNHNY and SVGAGI (reference sequence). The CDR3 sequence is CASNVVVANTEAFF. The CDR3 nucleotides are TGTGCCAGCAACGTCGTGGTTGCGAACACTGAAGCTTTCTTT.

This clonotype appeared a few times. The rearrangement links TRBV5-1 to TRBJ2-5; D might be TRBD2 (6 bases). Germline CDR1 is SGHRS and CDR2 is YFSETQ. The CDR3 runs to 13 residues. Trimming cost V 3 bases and J 5 bases, with 11 bases left between them. The CDR3 region is CASSWLSGETQYF. CDR3 coding DNA: TGCGCCAGCAGCTGGTTGAGCGGGGAGACCCAGTACTTC.

The J gene is TRBJ1-2, the V gene TRBV20-1; 7 positions match TRBD1. V gave up 5 bases and J gave up 6 bases; unmatched junction bases: 9. The CDR3 runs 13 residues. CDR1 is DFQATT and CDR2 is SNEGSKA in the germline V gene (reference sequence). In DNA form, the CDR3 reads TGCAGTGCTTTCCTGGACAGGTCGAATGGCTACACCTTC. This gives the protein CSAFLDRSNGYTF.

Only a few counts were recorded for this clonotype. V gene TRBV3-1 combines with J gene TRBJ2-7, with TRBD1 matching over 7 bases. CDR1 and CDR2 (germline): LGHDT, YNNKEL (reference sequence). With 1 base clipped from V and 1 base from J, the junction kept 1 base outside the gene matches. There are 14 residues in the CDR3. CDR3 residues: CASSQGTGSYEQYF. Here the CDR3 DNA reads TGTGCCAGCAGCCAAGGGACAGGATCCTACGAGCAGTACTTC.

This clonotype was observed a few times. The rearrangement links TRBV11-1 to TRBJ1-2; weak D call: TRBD1 (6 bases). CDR1 and CDR2 (germline): SGHAT, FQDESV (reference sequence). There are 13 residues in the CDR3. Trimming left V 3 bases short and J 8 bases short, with 13 bases between. This CDR3 is CASSFTGHRGYTF. As DNA, the CDR3 is TGTGCCAGCAGCTTTACAGGGCACCGCGGCTACACCTTC.

This chain joins TRBV11-2 and TRBJ2-3; 9 nucleotides match TRBD1. The CDR3 length is 17 residues. Germline CDR1 is SGHAT and CDR2 is FQNNGV. Losses at the gene ends were 5 bases for V and 2 bases for J; bases not matched to a gene: 11. Here the CDR3 DNA reads TGTGCCAGCAGCACACGGACAGGGGAATCCCCCACAGATACGCAGTATTTT. Encoded protein: CASSTRTGESPTDTQYF. The whole variable domain, filled in from reference TRBV11-2 and TRBJ2-3, reads EAGVAQSPRYKIIEKRQSVAFWCNPISGHATLYWYQQILGQGPKLLIQFQNNGVVDDSQLPKDRFSAERLKGVDSTLKIQPAKLEDSAVYLCASSTRTGESPTDTQYFGPGTRLTVL.

This clonotype was seen repeatedly, ten times or more. The chain is built from TRBV7-9 and TRBJ1-6; D unresolved. Trimming cost V 1 base and J 9 bases, with 4 bases left between them. The CDR3 is made up of 12 amino acids. CDR1 is SEHNR and CDR2 is FQNEAQ in the germline V gene (reference sequence). The CDR3 protein is CASSLESSPLHF. The DNA of the CDR3 is TGTGCCAGCAGCTTAGAAAGTTCACCCCTCCACTTT.

V usage is TRBV6-2 or TRBV6-3 and J usage is TRBJ2-5, with a weak D call TRBD1 (6 bases). The germline CDR1 and CDR2 sequences are MNHEY and SVGEGT. Deletions cut 3 bases from V and 1 base from J, with 15 bases between. The CDR3 has 16 amino acids. CDR3: CASSYFRRTAQETQYF. In DNA, the CDR3 is TGTGCCAGCAGTTATTTCAGGCGGACAGCCCAAGAGACCCAGTACTTC.

In this sample, this clonotype turned up a few times. V and J are TRBV28 and TRBJ2-7; D is perhaps TRBD2 (5 bases). The germline gives CDR1 MDHEN, CDR2 SYDVKM. V shed 7 bases and J shed 0 bases, with 10 bases lying between them. This CDR3 is built from 13 residues. The chain's CDR3 is CASTSPNSYEQYF. The CDR3 DNA sequence: TGTGCCAGCACTAGCCCAAACTCCTACGAGCAGTACTTC.

This clonotype turned up a few times. This chain connects TRBV6-5 to TRBJ2-7, with a weak D call TRBD2 (6 bases). Germline V CDR1 and CDR2: MNHEY, SVGAGI. The CDR3 loop spans 15 amino acids. Trimming removed 6 bases at V and 4 bases at J, with 19 bases between. The CDR3 nucleotides read TGTGCCAGCAGCCCCCGGGCCGGGAGCGTGTACGAGCAGTACTTC. Translating it yields CASSPRAGSVYEQYF.

The chain combines TRBV4-3 with TRBJ2-3, with a tentative D call TRBD1 (5 bases). Germline lookup yields CDR1 LGHNA and CDR2 YSLEER. The V end lost 0 bases, the J end lost 4 bases, and 14 bases lay between the germline ends. This CDR3 is 16 amino acids long. CDR3 residues: CASSQDRGSRADTQYF. CDR3 sequence (DNA): TGCGCCAGCAGCCAAGATAGGGGTAGCAGGGCAGATACGCAGTATTTT.

This clonotype appeared many times. This sequence joins TRBV6-2 or TRBV6-3 and TRBJ2-7, with 7 bases fitting TRBD1. Germline V CDR1 and CDR2: MNHEY, SVGEGT. The CDR3 loop spans 14 amino acids. Germline trimming cut 2 bases from V and 4 bases from J; bases unmatched to any gene: 5. CDR3 loop: CASSYRGRWYEQYF. In DNA, the CDR3 is TGTGCCAGCAGTTACAGGGGGCGTTGGTACGAGCAGTACTTC.

The sample holds a few counts of this clonotype. The chain has TRBV6-5 and TRBJ1-1; no firm D call. CDR1 is MNHEY and CDR2 is SVGAGI in the germline V gene. Trimming left V 2 bases short and J 1 base short, with 8 bases between. The length of the CDR3 is 14 residues. DNA of the CDR3: TGTGCCAGCAGTTACCAGCGATGGAACACTGAAGCTTTCTTT. Translation: CASSYQRWNTEAFF.

The rearrangement uses TRBV19 and TRBJ2-1, with TRBD1 identical over 9 bases. The V gene's germline CDR1 is LNHDA and CDR2 SQIVND (reference sequence). This CDR3 is 14 amino acids long. Unmatched junction bases numbered 6, after V lost 5 bases and J lost 7 bases. The CDR3 loop reads CASSPRQGGNEQFF. The DNA for the CDR3 is TGTGCCAGTAGTCCTAGACAGGGGGGGAATGAGCAGTTCTTC.

This rearrangement joins TRBV10-3 to TRBJ2-2, with 7 bases lining up with TRBD1. In germline, CDR1 is ENHRY, CDR2 SYGVKD. CDR3 size: 14 residues. The J segment lost 1 base and the V segment lost 6 bases, leaving 2 bases of the junction unmatched. The CDR3 coding sequence is TGTGCCATCAGGGGGACAGTGAACACCGGGGAGCTGTTTTTT. Amino acid sequence: CAIRGTVNTGELFF.

There are a few counts of this clonotype. This chain connects TRBV29-1 to TRBJ1-5, with 10 bases lining up with TRBD1. This CDR3 is 13 amino acids long. The germline CDR1 and CDR2 sequences are SQVTM and ANQGSEA. The V segment lost 7 bases and the J segment 5 bases; nucleotides outside the gene matches: 5. The CDR3 bases are TGCAGCGCAGGACAGGGGGGTGATCAGCCCCAGCATTTT. Translation gives CSAGQGGDQPQHF.

This clonotype was counted at least ten times. V gene TRBV7-2 combines with J gene TRBJ2-1; D might be TRBD1 or TRBD2, each matching 5 bases. V shed 2 bases and J shed 10 bases, with 18 bases lying between them. This CDR3 is built from 15 residues. Per germline, CDR1 SGHTA and CDR2 FQGNSA. CDR3 DNA sequence: TGTGCCAGCAGCTTACCCGCTTTCGGGGCTGGGGAGCAGTTCTTC. Translating gives CASSLPAFGAGEQFF.

This clonotype was observed many times. CDR3 sequence (DNA): TGTGCCAGCAGCTTAGTATTGACGGCTTGGCAGCCCCAGCATTTT. Translating it yields CASSLVLTAWQPQHF. The chain recombines TRBV7-8 with TRBJ1-5, with D unclear. The CDR3 length is 15 residues. The ends were cut back, 1 base at V and 7 bases at J, with 14 bases in the middle. Germline V lookup: CDR1 SGHVS, CDR2 FQNEAQ.

This clonotype appeared a few times. The chain links TRBV13 to TRBJ2-6; 12 positions match TRBD2. The V and J ends lost 4 bases and 1 base, in that order; junction bases with no gene match: 14. The CDR3 runs to 21 residues. Germline-derived CDR1 and CDR2 are PRHDT and FYEKMQ (reference sequence). The CDR3 protein is CASSSTWGTSGPGSGANVLTF. The CDR3 DNA is TGTGCCAGCAGCTCGACTTGGGGGACTAGCGGGCCCGGATCTGGGGCCAACGTCCTGACTTTC. Drawing the rest from reference TRBV13 and TRBJ2-6, the complete variable domain is AAGVIQSPRHLIKEKRETATLKCYPIPRHDTVYWYQQGPGQDPQFLISFYEKMQSDKGSIPDRFSAQQFSDYHSELNMSSLELGDSALYFCASSSTWGTSGPGSGANVLTFGAGSRLTVL.